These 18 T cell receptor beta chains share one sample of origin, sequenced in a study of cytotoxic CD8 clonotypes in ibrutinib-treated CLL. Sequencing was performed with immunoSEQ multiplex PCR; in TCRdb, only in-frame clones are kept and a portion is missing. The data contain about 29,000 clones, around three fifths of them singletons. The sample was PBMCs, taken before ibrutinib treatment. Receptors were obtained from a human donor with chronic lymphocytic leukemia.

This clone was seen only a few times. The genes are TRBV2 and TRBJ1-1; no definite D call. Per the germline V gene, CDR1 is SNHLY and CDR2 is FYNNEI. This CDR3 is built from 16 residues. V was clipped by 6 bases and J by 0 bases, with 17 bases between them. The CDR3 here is CASSAAGYSLNTEAFF. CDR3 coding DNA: TGTGCCAGCAGCGCCGCGGGTTACAGCTTGAACACTGAAGCTTTCTTT.

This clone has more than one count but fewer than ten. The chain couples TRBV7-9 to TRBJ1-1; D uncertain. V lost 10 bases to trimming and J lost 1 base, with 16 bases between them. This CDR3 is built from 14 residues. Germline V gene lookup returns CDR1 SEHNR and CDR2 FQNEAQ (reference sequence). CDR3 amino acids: CATHARTPNTEAFF. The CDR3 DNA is TGTGCCACCCACGCTCGAACACCGAACACTGAAGCTTTCTTT. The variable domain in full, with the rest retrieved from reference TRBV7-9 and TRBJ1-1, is DTGVSQNPRHKITKRGQNVTFRCDPISEHNRLYWYRQTLGQGPEFLTYFQNEAQLEKSRLLSDRFSAERPKGSFSTLEIQRTEQGDSAMYLCATHARTPNTEAFFGQGTRLTVV.

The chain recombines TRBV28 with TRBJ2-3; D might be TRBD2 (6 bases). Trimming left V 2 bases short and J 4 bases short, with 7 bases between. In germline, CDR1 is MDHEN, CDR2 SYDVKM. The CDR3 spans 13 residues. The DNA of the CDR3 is TGTGCCAGCAGTTTAACTAGCTCAGATACGCAGTATTTT. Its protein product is CASSLTSSDTQYF. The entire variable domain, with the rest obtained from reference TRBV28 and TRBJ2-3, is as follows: DVKVTQSSRYLVKRTGEKVFLECVQDMDHENMFWYRQDPGLGLRLIYFSYDVKMKEKGDIPEGYSVSREKKERFSLILESASTNQTSMYLCASSLTSSDTQYFGPGTRLTVL.

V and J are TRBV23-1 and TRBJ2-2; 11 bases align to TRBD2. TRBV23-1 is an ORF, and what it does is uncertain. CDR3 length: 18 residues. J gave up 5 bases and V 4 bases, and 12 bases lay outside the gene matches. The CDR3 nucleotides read TGCGCCAGCAGTCCCAACACACTAGCGGGGGCCTATACCGGGGAGCTGTTTTTT. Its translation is CASSPNTLAGAYTGELFF.

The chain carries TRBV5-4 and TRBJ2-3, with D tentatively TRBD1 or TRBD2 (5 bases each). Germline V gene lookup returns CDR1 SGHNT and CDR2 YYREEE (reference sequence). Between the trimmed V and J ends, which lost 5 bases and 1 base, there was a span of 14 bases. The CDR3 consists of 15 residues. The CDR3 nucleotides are TGTGCCAGCAGTTCCGAACGGGGCCGCACAGATACGCAGTATTTT. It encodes CASSSERGRTDTQYF. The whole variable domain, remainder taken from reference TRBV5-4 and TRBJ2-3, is ETGVTQSPTHLIKTRGQQVTLRCSSQSGHNTVSWYQQALGQGPQFIFQYYREEENGRGNFPPRFSGLQFPNYSSELNVNALELDDSALYLCASSSERGRTDTQYFGPGTRLTVL.

In DNA form, the CDR3 reads TGTGCCAGCAGCTCCGGGACTAGCGGGTCCCGAAGCTCCTACAATGAGCAGTTCTTC. Protein sequence: CASSSGTSGSRSSYNEQFF. The chain couples TRBV7-6 to TRBJ2-1; 12 nucleotides agree with TRBD2. In germline, CDR1 is SGHVS, CDR2 FNYEAQ. The V gene end was trimmed by 4 bases and the J gene end by 0 bases; junction bases not matched to a gene: 10. The CDR3 totals 19 residues.

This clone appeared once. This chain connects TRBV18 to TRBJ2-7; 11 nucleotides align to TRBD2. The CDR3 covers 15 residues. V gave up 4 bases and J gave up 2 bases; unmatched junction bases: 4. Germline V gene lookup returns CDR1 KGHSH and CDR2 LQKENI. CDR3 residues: CASSQPTSGAYEQYF. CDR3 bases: TGTGCCAGCTCACAGCCGACTAGCGGGGCCTACGAGCAGTACTTC.

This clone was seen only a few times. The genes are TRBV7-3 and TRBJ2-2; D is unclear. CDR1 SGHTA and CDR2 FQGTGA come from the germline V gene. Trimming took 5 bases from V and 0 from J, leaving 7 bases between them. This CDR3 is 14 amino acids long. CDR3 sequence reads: CASSPDPNTGELFF. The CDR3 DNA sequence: TGTGCCAGCAGCCCCGACCCGAACACCGGGGAGCTGTTTTTT.

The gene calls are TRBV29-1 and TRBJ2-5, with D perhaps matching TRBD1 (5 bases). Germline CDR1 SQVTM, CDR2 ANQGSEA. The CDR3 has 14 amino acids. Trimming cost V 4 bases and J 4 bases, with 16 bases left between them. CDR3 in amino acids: CSVVGIVGAETQYF. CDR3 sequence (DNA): TGCAGCGTTGTAGGGATTGTTGGGGCAGAGACCCAGTACTTC.

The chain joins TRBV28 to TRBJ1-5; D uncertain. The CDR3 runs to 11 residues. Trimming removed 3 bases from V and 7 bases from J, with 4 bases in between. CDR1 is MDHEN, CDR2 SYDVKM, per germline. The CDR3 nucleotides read TGTGCCAGCAGTTTGGGACAGCCCCAGCATTTT. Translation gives CASSLGQPQHF.

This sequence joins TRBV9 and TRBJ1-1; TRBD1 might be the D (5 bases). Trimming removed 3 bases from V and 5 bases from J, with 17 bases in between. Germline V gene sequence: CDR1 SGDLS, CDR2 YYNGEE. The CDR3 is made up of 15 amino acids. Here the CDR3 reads CASSGPPRGPTEAFF. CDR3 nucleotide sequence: TGTGCCAGCAGCGGGCCCCCTCGGGGCCCGACTGAAGCTTTCTTT.

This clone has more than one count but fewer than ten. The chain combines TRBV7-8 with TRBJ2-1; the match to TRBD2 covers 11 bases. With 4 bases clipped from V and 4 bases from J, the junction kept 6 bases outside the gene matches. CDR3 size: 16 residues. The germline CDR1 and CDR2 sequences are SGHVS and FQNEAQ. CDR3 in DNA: TGTGCCAGCAGCTGGAGACTAGCGGGGAGTTACAATGAGCAGTTCTTC. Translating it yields CASSWRLAGSYNEQFF.

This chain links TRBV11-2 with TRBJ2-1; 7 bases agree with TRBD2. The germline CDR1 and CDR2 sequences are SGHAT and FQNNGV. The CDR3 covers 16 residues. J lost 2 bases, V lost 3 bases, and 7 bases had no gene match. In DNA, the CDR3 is TGTGCCAGCAGCTTTTCAGCGGGGCCTACCTACAATGAGCAGTTCTTC. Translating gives CASSFSAGPTYNEQFF.

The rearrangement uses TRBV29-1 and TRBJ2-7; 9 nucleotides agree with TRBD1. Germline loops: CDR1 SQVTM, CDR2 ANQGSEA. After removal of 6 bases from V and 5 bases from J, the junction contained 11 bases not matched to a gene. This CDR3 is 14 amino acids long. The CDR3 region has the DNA TGCAGCGTAGCCCCAGGGACAGGGCGAAACGAGCAGTACTTC. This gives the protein CSVAPGTGRNEQYF.

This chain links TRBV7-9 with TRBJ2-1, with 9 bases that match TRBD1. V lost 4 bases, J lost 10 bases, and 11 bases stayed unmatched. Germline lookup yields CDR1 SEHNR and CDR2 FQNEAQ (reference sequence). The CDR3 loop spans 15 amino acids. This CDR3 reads CASSSPKQGAQEQFF. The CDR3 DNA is TGTGCCAGCAGCTCACCGAAACAGGGGGCTCAAGAGCAGTTCTTC.

CDR3 residues: CASSEQAGWKETQYF. The CDR3 DNA reads as TGTGCCAGCAGTGAACAGGCGGGCTGGAAAGAGACCCAGTACTTC. The rearrangement uses TRBV6-1 and TRBJ2-5, with D perhaps matching TRBD2 (5 bases). Germline CDR1 and CDR2: MNHNS and SASEGT. The V and J ends lost 2 bases and 3 bases respectively, with 13 bases between them. The CDR3 spans 15 residues.

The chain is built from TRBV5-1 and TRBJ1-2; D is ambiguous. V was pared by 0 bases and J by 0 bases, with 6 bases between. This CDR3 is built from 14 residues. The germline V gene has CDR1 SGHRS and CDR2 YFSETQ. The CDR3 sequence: CASSLGDTNYGYTF. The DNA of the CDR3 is TGCGCCAGCAGCTTGGGAGACACTAACTATGGCTACACCTTC.

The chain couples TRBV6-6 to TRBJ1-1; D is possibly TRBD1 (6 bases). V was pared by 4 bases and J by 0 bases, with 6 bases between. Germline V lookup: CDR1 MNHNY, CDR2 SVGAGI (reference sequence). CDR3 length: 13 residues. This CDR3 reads CASSWDMNTEAFF. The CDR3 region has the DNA TGTGCCAGCAGTTGGGACATGAACACTGAAGCTTTCTTT.